The 27 T cell receptor beta chains reported below all come from one sample, sequenced in a study of tumor and adjacent non-tumor tissue in lung cancer. RNA was extracted from bulk tissue without any cell sorting. Three rounds of nested PCR, following a modified ARM-PCR protocol, produced the TCRbeta library. Each CDR3 protein gets one entry after TCRdb re-called the multiplex PCR reads with MiXCR. The sample consists of 100,000 to 150,000 distinct CDR3 sequences, approximately 71% of them appearing once. Sequenced sample: lung tumor tissue. Every receptor here comes from a man aged 30-40 years with non-small cell lung cancer.

This clonotype was seen a single time. This CDR3 reads CSVEIQGRDAEAFF. The CDR3 region has the DNA TGCAGCGTAGAAATACAGGGAAGGGACGCTGAAGCTTTCTTT. The chain couples TRBV29-1 to TRBJ1-1; tentatively, D is TRBD1 (6 bases). Germline-derived CDR1 and CDR2 are SQVTM and ANQGSEA. The CDR3 totals 14 residues. V was clipped by 6 bases and J by 6 bases, with 20 bases between them. Full variable domain (rest looked up from reference TRBV29-1 and TRBJ1-1): SAVISQKPSRDICQRGTSLTIQCQVDSQVTMMFWYRQQPGQSLTLIATANQGSEATYESGFVIDKFPISRPNLTFSTLTVSNMSPEDSSIYLCSVEIQGRDAEAFFGQGTRLTVV.

This clonotype was picked up a small number of times. A much larger clone lies a single base off, so this may be a read error. This sequence joins TRBV20-1 and TRBJ2-5, with 9 bases that match TRBD1. This CDR3 is 16 amino acids long. Germline assignment: CDR1 DFQATT and CDR2 SNEGSKA (reference sequence). The CDR3 loop reads CNANTGTGLGQETQYF. CDR3 nucleotide sequence: TGCAATGCTAACACCGGGACAGGGTTAGGGCAAGAGACCCAGTACTTC.

This clonotype was seen once. It may be a read error: a sequence one base away is much more abundant. The chain recombines TRBV4-1 with TRBJ2-2, with 7 bases matching TRBD2. Germline lookup yields CDR1 MGHRA and CDR2 YSYEKL. This CDR3 spans 15 amino acids. V shed 9 bases, J shed 4 bases, and the junction held 11 bases outside the gene matches. The CDR3 DNA reads as TGCGCCAGGAGTCATGCGGGAGTCATCACCGGGGAGCTGTTTTTT. It translates to CARSHAGVITGELFF.

Only one count was recorded for this clonotype. A single base separates this from a much larger clone, so it may be a read error. V and J are TRBV12-3 or TRBV12-4 and TRBJ2-4; 12 nucleotides align to TRBD2. The CDR3 runs to 14 residues. V lost 11 bases and J lost 8; bases outside the gene matches: 10. The CDR3 protein is CAGTPLAGGDIQYF. The DNA for the CDR3 is TGTGCCGGCACCCCCCTAGCGGGGGGGGACATTCAGTACTTC.

The sample holds many counts of this clonotype. The rearrangement uses TRBV29-1 and TRBJ1-2, with 8 positions matching TRBD1. The germline CDR1 and CDR2 sequences are SQVTM and ANQGSEA. CDR3 size: 12 residues. Germline trimming cut 7 bases from V and 8 bases from J; bases unmatched to any gene: 9. The CDR3 DNA sequence: TGCAGCGCAAAGACAGGGGTCGGAGGCTACACCTTC. It yields the protein CSAKTGVGGYTF. The full variable domain, rest sourced from reference TRBV29-1 and TRBJ1-2, is SAVISQKPSRDICQRGTSLTIQCQVDSQVTMMFWYRQQPGQSLTLIATANQGSEATYESGFVIDKFPISRPNLTFSTLTVSNMSPEDSSIYLCSAKTGVGGYTFGSGTRLTVV.

About this clonotype itself: A much larger clone lies one base from this, so it may be a read error. V and J are TRBV20-1 and TRBJ2-5; D perhaps matches TRBD1 (6 bases). CDR3 length equals 14 residues. The germline gives CDR1 DFQATT, CDR2 SNEGSKA (reference sequence). The germline V and J ends were trimmed by 7 bases and 4 bases, with 19 bases remaining between them. For the CDR3, the DNA is TGCAGTGTTAGTTTCCTGGGGGCGGGAGAGACCCAGTACTTC. Protein sequence: CSVSFLGAGETQYF.

This clonotype occurred many times. The rearrangement uses TRBV4-3 and TRBJ2-5; D could derive from TRBD1 or TRBD2 (5 bases each). CDR1 LGHNA and CDR2 YSLEER come from the germline V gene. The V and J ends lost 1 base and 2 bases respectively, with 11 bases between them. The CDR3 sequence is 15 residues long. In DNA, the CDR3 is TGCGCCAGCAGCCAAGCCCGGGGCGGACAAGAGACCCAGTACTTC. Translated: CASSQARGGQETQYF.

Details on this clonotype: This clone may be a read error of a much larger clone one base away. The V and J genes are TRBV12-3 or TRBV12-4 and TRBJ2-1; 12 bases align to TRBD2. CDR3 length: 15 amino acids. For the CDR3, the DNA is TGTGCCAGCAGTCCGACTAGCGGGGGAAGAAATGAGCAGCTCTTC. Translating it yields CASSPTSGGRNEQLF.

In the case of this clonotype: A much larger clone is a single base away; this may be a read error. J is TRBJ2-3 and V is TRBV7-3; TRBD2 matches at 14 bases. CDR3 length equals 15 residues. Germline CDR1 reads SGHTA; CDR2 reads FQGTGA. The CDR3 region is CVSSRLAGGTDTQYF. Written as DNA, the CDR3 is TGTGTCAGCAGCCGACTAGCGGGGGGGACAGATACGCAGTATTTT.

To note about this clonotype: Without the conserved terminal phenylalanine or tryptophan, this CDR3 likely stems from a read error. It is unclear where the CDR3 begins or ends on the DNA, so no DNA is shown, and the CDR3 is as TCRdb lists it. This chain connects TRBV20-1 to TRBJ2-7. The CDR3 numbers 12 amino acids, ends counted. Germline CDR1 is DFQATT and CDR2 is SNEGSKA (reference sequence). The CDR3 reads CSALQPPYEQHI.

About this clonotype: The CDR3 does not end in the conserved phenylalanine or tryptophan, so this is likely a read error. V usage is TRBV28 and J usage is TRBJ2-5; D gene uncertain. CDR3 length equals 13 residues. CDR1 is MDHEN and CDR2 is SYDVKM in the germline V gene. Trimming cost V 7 bases and J 10 bases, with 19 bases left between them. The CDR3, as DNA: TGTGCCAGCAACCACTTCCGCTGTCAAGTCCAGTACCTC. Protein product: CASNHFRCQVQYL.

Of note for this clonotype: Germline is not matched at one junction end, which may reflect a read error. This chain joins TRBV4-1 and TRBJ2-2; D possibly uses TRBD1 or TRBD2 (5 bases each). Germline V gene data show CDR1 as MGHRA and CDR2 as YSYEKL. CDR3 length: 15 residues. In DNA, the CDR3 is TGCGCCAGCAGCCAAGTAGGGGAGAAGACCGGGGAGTTGTTTTTT. As protein: CASSQVGEKTGELFF.

As for this clonotype: This could be a read error, since a much larger clone is one nucleotide away. The rearrangement uses TRBV6-5 and TRBJ2-7, with TRBD1 as a possible D gene (6 bases). This CDR3 has 13 amino acids. Trimming cost V 5 bases and J 8 bases, with 16 bases left between them. Per germline, CDR1 MNHEY and CDR2 SVGAGI. The CDR3 nucleotides are TGTGCCAGCAGTAATACAGGGACCGTCAAGCAGTACTTC. Residues: CASSNTGTVKQYF.

Of note for this clonotype: It may be a read error: a sequence one base away is much more abundant. The conserved phenylalanine or tryptophan is not found at the CDR3 terminus, so this likely reflects a read error. The gene calls are TRBV20-1 and TRBJ2-1; 7 nucleotides line up with TRBD1. There are 11 residues in the CDR3. In germline, CDR1 is DFQATT, CDR2 SNEGSKA (reference sequence). The CDR3 protein is CSGDSYNEQFS. As DNA, the CDR3 is TGCAGCGGGGACAGCTACAATGAGCAGTTCTCC.

The V gene is TRBV18, the J gene TRBJ2-2; 11 bases line up with TRBD2. Germline V gives CDR1 KGHSH, CDR2 LQKENI. This CDR3 is 17 amino acids long. J was trimmed by 0 bases and V by 3 bases; bases with no gene match: 3. The CDR3 DNA reads as TGTGCCAGCTCACCCGGACTAGCGGGCGCGAACACCGGGGAGCTGTTTTTT. Translated, it gives CASSPGLAGANTGELFF.

This clonotype has only one observation. A much larger clone lies a single base off, so this may be a read error. The genes are TRBV5-6 and TRBJ1-1, with D hard to call. The V gene's germline CDR1 is SGHDT and CDR2 YYEEEE. CDR3 size: 12 residues. CDR3 protein: CASRDLKTEAFF. DNA of the CDR3: TGTGCCAGCAGGGACTTGAAGACTGAAGCTTTCTTT.

V and J are TRBV12-3 or TRBV12-4 and TRBJ1-1; 7 bases are a match to TRBD1. The CDR3 sequence is 13 residues long. The V and J ends lost 8 bases and 8 bases, in that order; junction bases with no gene match: 11. The CDR3 spells CASESTGALEAFF. The CDR3 DNA reads as TGTGCCAGCGAGTCCACAGGGGCCCTCGAAGCTTTCTTT.

Relative to its sample, this clonotype is medium-sized (0.01 to 0.1%). V and J are TRBV6-2 or TRBV6-3 and TRBJ2-2; D unclear. The CDR3 covers 14 residues. V was shortened by 5 bases and J by 7 bases, with 14 bases between the two germline ends. Germline V gives CDR1 MNHEY, CDR2 SVGEGT. CDR3 residues: CASSLHGPIGELFF. CDR3 bases: TGTGCCAGCAGTCTTCACGGCCCGATCGGGGAGCTGTTTTTT.

As regards this clonotype: No conserved phenylalanine or tryptophan ends this CDR3, so it is likely a read error. This chain uses TRBV20-1 with TRBJ2-7, with D possibly TRBD2 on 7 matching bases. Germline CDR1 DFQATT, CDR2 SNEGSKA (reference sequence). The CDR3 covers 16 residues. The CDR3 here is CSASGGGGDIAYEQYI. The DNA for the CDR3 is TGCAGTGCTAGTGGCGGAGGGGGGGACATTGCCTACGAACAGTACATC.

This clonotype occurred a few times. This sequence joins TRBV6-4 and TRBJ2-1; weak D call: TRBD2 (6 bases). The CDR3 has 21 amino acids. CDR1 is MRHNA and CDR2 is SNTAGT in the germline V gene. Trimming pared 1 base from V and 0 bases from J, leaving 25 bases between. For the CDR3, the DNA is TGTGCCAGCAGTGACTTTGGGGTGGCGAGCGCTGGCGGGATCTCCTACAATGAGCAGTTCTTC. Translation gives CASSDFGVASAGGISYNEQFF.

Regarding this clonotype: An end of the junction does not agree with germline; a read error may underlie this. This chain joins TRBV7-6 and TRBJ2-7; D gene unclear. Germline V gives CDR1 SGHVS, CDR2 FNYEAQ. This CDR3 has 13 residues. The CDR3 DNA follows: TGTACCAGCAGCTTGGGTGTCAGCTACGAGCAGTACTTC. Its protein product is CTSSLGVSYEQYF.

The rearrangement joins TRBV5-6 to TRBJ2-1; 7 bases fit TRBD2. The length of the CDR3 is 15 residues. Germline V gene lookup returns CDR1 SGHDT and CDR2 YYEEEE. J lost 7 bases, V lost 7 bases, and 14 bases had no gene match. The CDR3 protein is CASCPGLAERNEQFF. The CDR3 DNA reads as TGTGCCAGCTGCCCGGGGCTAGCGGAGAGGAATGAGCAGTTCTTC.

Concerning this clonotype itself: At one of its ends the junction is not consistent with the germline gene, which may arise from a read error. J is TRBJ2-1 and V is TRBV11-2; 10 nucleotides line up with TRBD1. The germline CDR1 and CDR2 sequences are SGHAT and FQNNGV. There are 15 residues in the CDR3. DNA for the CDR3: TGTGCTTGCAGCTTATGGACAGGGGGGAGGAATGAGCAGTCCTTC. This gives the protein CACSLWTGGRNEQSF.

About this clonotype: Here the CDR3 omits its conserved ending phenylalanine or tryptophan, so a read error is the likely source. The chain is built from TRBV20-1 and TRBJ1-1; D gene uncertain. CDR1 and CDR2 (germline): DFQATT, SNEGSKA (reference sequence). V lost 6 bases and J lost 7, with 24 bases in between. The CDR3 length is 15 residues. CDR3 sequence (DNA): TGCAGTGCGATATCCGACAAGGGCTCGGGTATTGAAGCTTTCCTT. It specifies CSAISDKGSGIEAFL.

About this clonotype itself: This sequence may be a read error, since a much larger clone differs from it by one base. The CDR3 is CSAFSSGKDYEQYF. Written as DNA, the CDR3 is TGCAGTGCTTTTAGTAGCGGGAAGGACTACGAGCAGTACTTC. The chain uses TRBV20-1 and TRBJ2-7; 8 bases are a match to TRBD2. Trimming removed 5 bases from V and 3 bases from J; junction bases left unmatched: 9. The CDR3 totals 14 residues. Germline CDR1 is DFQATT and CDR2 is SNEGSKA (reference sequence).

Details on this clonotype: Given a much more abundant clone one base away, this may be a read error. The V and J genes are TRBV20-1 and TRBJ2-1, with D unresolved. CDR1 is DFQATT, CDR2 SNEGSKA, per germline (reference sequence). The length of the CDR3 is 13 residues. Trimming stripped 6 bases from V and 6 bases from J, with 15 bases between. CDR3 bases: TGCAGTGCCACCGGGTTAGATGCCAATGAGCAGTTCTTC. It is translated as CSATGLDANEQFF.

On this clonotype: The junction departs from germline at one end; a sequencing error may be responsible. This rearrangement joins TRBV29-1 to TRBJ2-7; 12 bases are shared with TRBD1. Germline values: CDR1 SQVTM, CDR2 ANQGSEA. The CDR3 is 14 residues long. For the CDR3, the DNA is TGCAGTGTTGCGGTGGGGACAGGGGGCCACAAGCAGTACTTC. It encodes CSVAVGTGGHKQYF.